Only a few counts were recorded for the clone carrying this TCR beta chain. The germline gives CDR1 MGHRA, CDR2 YSYEKL. This CDR3 comprises 14 residues. J gave up 4 bases and V 4 bases, and 7 bases lay outside the gene matches. This sample was included in a study of blood T cell repertoires in COVID-19. As for the study in general: T cells, B-cell-depleted T cells, or PBMCs supplied cDNA or gDNA.

In the study's own analysis: Reference gene primer amplification yielded estimated nucleated cell counts. Clones were read by immunoSEQ multiplex PCR, and TCRdb kept only the in-frame ones, dropping some. The V and J calls and clone size were taken over from that table, and D and trimming were inferred from the DNA. Of 100,000 or so clones in the sample, roughly 82% were seen once. The chain recombines TRBV4-1 with TRBJ2-7, with 7 bases that match TRBD2. This TCR came from a man between 65 and 85 years old with active or convalescent COVID-19. Material: peripheral blood. The CDR3 DNA is TGCGCCAGCAGCCGGACCGGGGAGGGGTACGAGCAGTACTTC. Its translation: CASSRTGEGYEQYF.